These 17 T cell receptor beta chains came from one sample sequenced in a study of blood T cell repertoires in COVID-19. Measured with immunoSEQ multiplex PCR; TCRdb has only the in-frame clones, and not every one. The data hold around 150,000 clones, with around four fifths observed a single time. Sequenced: peripheral blood. The receptors stem from a human donor in a cohort sampled during active COVID-19.

This clone was observed a single time. The J gene is TRBJ2-2, the V gene TRBV6-6; perhaps TRBD1 as D (6 bases). In germline, CDR1 is MNHNY, CDR2 SVGAGI (reference sequence). This CDR3 is 14 amino acids long. V was shortened by 5 bases and J by 5 bases, with 12 bases between the two germline ends. The CDR3 sequence: CASSDRTATGELFF. For the CDR3, the DNA is TGTGCCAGCAGTGACAGGACAGCAACCGGGGAGCTGTTTTTT.

The chain links TRBV7-2 to TRBJ1-6; a possible D gene is TRBD1 (6 bases). Per the germline V gene, CDR1 is SGHTA and CDR2 is FQGNSA. Trimming removed 5 bases at V and 10 bases at J, with 24 bases between. This CDR3 comprises 17 residues. The CDR3 reads CASSPEGSQGRRSPLHF. CDR3 nucleotide sequence: TGTGCCAGCAGCCCCGAAGGGTCGCAGGGGAGAAGGTCACCCCTCCACTTT. Full variable domain (outside the CDR3, taken from reference TRBV7-2 and TRBJ1-6): GAGVSQSPSNKVTEKGKDVELRCDPISGHTALYWYRQSLGQGLEFLIYFQGNSAPDKSGLPSDRFSAERTGGSVSTLTIQRTQQEDSAVYLCASSPEGSQGRRSPLHFGNGTRLTVT.

This sequence joins TRBV7-2 and TRBJ1-2, with 7 bases that match TRBD1. With 5 bases clipped from V and 3 bases from J, the junction kept 15 bases outside the gene matches. The germline V gene has CDR1 SGHTA and CDR2 FQGNSA. The CDR3 spans 17 residues. The CDR3 reads CASSPHRQGHLDYGYTF. Here the CDR3 DNA reads TGTGCCAGCAGCCCGCACCGACAGGGCCATTTGGACTATGGCTACACCTTC.

This chain joins TRBV28 and TRBJ2-5; 9 nucleotides match TRBD1. The trim removed 4 bases at V and 5 bases at J, leaving 14 bases unmatched. CDR3 length: 17 amino acids. Germline values: CDR1 MDHEN, CDR2 SYDVKM. CDR3 protein: CASSSSARTGVKETQYF. In DNA, the CDR3 is TGTGCCAGCAGTTCTTCTGCTCGGACAGGGGTTAAGGAGACCCAGTACTTC.

The V and J genes are TRBV5-1 and TRBJ1-1, with TRBD1 as a possible D gene (6 bases). The CDR3 spans 14 residues. Trimming shortened V by 4 bases and J by 5 bases, and 15 bases separated the two germline ends. Per the germline V gene, CDR1 is SGHRS and CDR2 is YFSETQ. CDR3 protein: CASSQTTTGTEAFF. Written as DNA, the CDR3 is TGCGCCAGCAGCCAGACTACCACAGGGACTGAAGCTTTCTTT.

The rearrangement uses TRBV18 and TRBJ1-1; TRBD1 aligns across 10 bases. The V gene end was trimmed by 4 bases and the J gene end by 6 bases; junction bases not matched to a gene: 2. The CDR3 contains 13 residues. Per the germline V gene, CDR1 is KGHSH and CDR2 is LQKENI. The CDR3 reads CASSRDRGPEAFF. The DNA of the CDR3 is TGTGCCAGCTCACGAGACAGGGGGCCTGAAGCTTTCTTT.

The V gene is TRBV4-3, the J gene TRBJ1-2, with 7 bases that match TRBD1. The CDR3 has 13 amino acids. V gave up 5 bases and J gave up 4 bases; unmatched junction bases: 4. Per the germline V gene, CDR1 is LGHNA and CDR2 is YSLEER. This chain's CDR3 is CASSAQGTYGYTF. In nucleotides, the CDR3 is TGCGCCAGCAGCGCACAGGGGACCTATGGCTACACCTTC.

The V call is TRBV7-2, the J call TRBJ2-7; 7 nucleotides align to TRBD2. There are 14 residues in the CDR3. The germline CDR1 and CDR2 sequences are SGHTA and FQGNSA. With 2 bases clipped from V and 4 bases from J, the junction kept 5 bases outside the gene matches. CDR3 bases: TGTGCCAGCAGCTTACTAGCGGCGGTGTACGAGCAGTACTTC. Amino acid sequence: CASSLLAAVYEQYF.

V and J are TRBV18 and TRBJ1-2; 8 bases match TRBD1. Germline CDR1 reads KGHSH; CDR2 reads LQKENI. There are 16 residues in the CDR3. V shed 4 bases, J shed 3 bases, and the junction held 10 bases outside the gene matches. CDR3 region: CASSQGTGRPYYGYTF. DNA for the CDR3: TGTGCCAGCTCACAAGGGACAGGCAGACCTTACTATGGCTACACCTTC.

This clone appeared a few times. The gene calls are TRBV11-2 and TRBJ1-4; D call uncertain. CDR3 length equals 12 residues. Germline CDR1 and CDR2: SGHAT and FQNNGV. Trimming left V 4 bases short and J 4 bases short, with 4 bases between. The CDR3 coding sequence is TGTGCCAGCAGCTCCTTTAATGAAAAACTGTTTTTT. This sequence encodes CASSSFNEKLFF.

V gene TRBV24-1 combines with J gene TRBJ1-2; D remains ambiguous. V gave up 3 bases and J gave up 7 bases, with 29 bases separating them. The CDR3 loop spans 19 amino acids. Germline V gives CDR1 KGHDR, CDR2 SFDVKD. CDR3: CATSDHTVGREHQPGGYTF. The CDR3 DNA sequence: TGTGCCACCAGTGATCATACGGTTGGCCGGGAACACCAGCCGGGTGGCTACACCTTC.

V is TRBV27 and J is TRBJ1-1; D may be TRBD1 (6 bases). Germline V gene sequence: CDR1 MNHEY, CDR2 SMNVEV (reference sequence). The ends were cut back, 6 bases at V and 12 bases at J, with 14 bases in the middle. The CDR3 runs to 11 residues. CDR3: CASSGWGQTFF. The CDR3 bases are TGTGCCAGCAGCGGATGGGGGCAAACTTTCTTT.

With respect to this clone: The same CDR3 arises from other DNA sequences in this sample as well. V is TRBV5-4 and J is TRBJ2-5; 10 bases agree with TRBD1. V was pared by 4 bases and J by 4 bases, with 7 bases of the junction left unmatched. The V gene's germline CDR1 is SGHNT and CDR2 YYREEE (reference sequence). This CDR3 contains 15 residues. For the CDR3, the DNA is TGTGCCAGCAGCCCTGGGACAGGGGAGGTAGAGACCCAGTACTTC. It translates to CASSPGTGEVETQYF.

The chain employs TRBV19 and TRBJ1-5; perhaps TRBD1 as D (6 bases). The germline gives CDR1 LNHDA, CDR2 SQIVND (reference sequence). With 6 bases removed from V and 9 bases from J, the gap between germline ends came to 18 bases. The CDR3 totals 14 residues. CDR3 DNA sequence: TGTGCCAGTAGCCCGGGGGGCGCCATGGGGCCCCAGCATTTT. It encodes CASSPGGAMGPQHF.

This clone was seen once. The genes are TRBV28 and TRBJ2-7; TRBD1 agrees at 7 bases. Germline lookup yields CDR1 MDHEN and CDR2 SYDVKM. This CDR3 comprises 15 residues. The junction had 8 bases not matched to a gene; V was cut back by 6 bases and J by 0 bases. CDR3 amino acids: CASRSTDRNSYEQYF. The DNA for the CDR3 is TGTGCCAGCAGATCTACGGACAGGAACTCCTACGAGCAGTACTTC.

V usage is TRBV3-1 (or the pseudogene TRBV3-2) and J usage is TRBJ2-3, with 10 bases lining up with TRBD1. Germline CDR1 reads LGHDT; CDR2 reads YNNKEL (reference sequence). This CDR3 is built from 16 residues. V lost 2 bases, J lost 3 bases, and 5 bases stayed unmatched. The CDR3 here is CASSQPRTGGTDTQYF. DNA of the CDR3: TGTGCCAGCAGCCAACCGCGGACAGGGGGAACAGATACGCAGTATTTT.

V gene TRBV13 combines with J gene TRBJ2-3; D may be TRBD2 (6 bases). V was shortened by 1 base and J by 0 bases, with 14 bases between the two germline ends. The length of the CDR3 is 17 residues. Germline-derived CDR1 and CDR2 are PRHDT and FYEKMQ (reference sequence). The CDR3: CASSLASSGGSTDTQYF. The CDR3 coding sequence is TGTGCCAGCAGCTTAGCGAGTAGCGGAGGTAGCACAGATACGCAGTATTTT.